This is a list of T cell receptor beta chains from one sample in a study of blood T cell repertoires in COVID-19. Repertoires were generated with immunoSEQ multiplex PCR, while TCRdb's copy carries only in-frame clones and drops some. Among roughly 200,000 clones listed, roughly 88% were seen once. Source material: PBMCs or T cells enriched from blood (not recorded which). The receptors here all came from a woman aged 25 to 45 who had recovered from COVID-19. Both conserved end residues are part of each CDR3. Fields, in order: V gene, CDR3 protein.

TRBV28,CASLLVRGASSPLHF
TRBV7-2,CASSPLAGRGRPYEQYF
TRBV11-3,CASSPRQGAMDEQFF
TRBV21-1,CASSPRTGGIGCYGYTF
TRBV28,CASSFQGIPYEQYF
TRBV5-4,CASSLRERVGELFF
TRBV2,CASSDIRGSGNQPQHF
TRBV24-1,CATSDHPTSANNEQFF
TRBV7-6,CASSLVEDNNEQFF
TRBV18,CASSPPPPGTGGPHTYEQYF
TRBV28,CASSPDRGLSTEAFF
TRBV5-1,CASSQIAGGSNEQYF
TRBV10-2,CASSTGLAGVGYEQYF
TRBV19,CASSYPLGSNQPQHF
TRBV2,CASMAYTTGQTYEQYF
TRBV10-3,CAISESRTGHSGANVLTF
TRBV2,CASSRTVTISYEQYF
TRBV6-6,CASSYSKGEYGYTF
TRBV9,CASSAGLAGGAGYEQYF
TRBV2,CASRRVGSYEQYF
TRBV30,CAWSPGDQSVVETQYF
TRBV6-4,CASSDTAVKNEQFF
TRBV18,CASSPPGQGARLGAFF
TRBV9,CASTGLLTGELFF
TRBV9,CASSVAQGSYEQYF
TRBV27,CASSLGGQGGGYTF
TRBV18,CASSPRAPGTGNTGELFF
TRBV27,CASRLLSGSYNEQFF
TRBV7-9,CASSFPRGTGAQETQYF
TRBV7-6,CASSLARFNSPLHF
TRBV18,CASSTTWAGSTDTQYF
TRBV3-1/TRBV3-2,CASSLRTSGTHEQFF
TRBV27,CASSLGTSGFYEQYF
TRBV3-1/TRBV3-2,CVSSQGKGRAAGYTF
TRBV18,CATRSGDYNEQFF
TRBV5-5,CASSLDPGAGKNIQYF
TRBV3-1/TRBV3-2,CASQAAGGTDTQYF
TRBV3-1/TRBV3-2,CASSQVPGLAGSVYEQYF
TRBV2,CASSVTAGDSYEQYF
TRBV6-5,CASSRTGDSKNIQYF
TRBV29-1,CSVSRDRGEKLFF
TRBV10-3,CAISVGLAGGDNEQFF
TRBV9,CASSAERLANEQFF
TRBV28,CASSPDRGSLRKTQYF
TRBV2,CASMGWDRNFF
TRBV7-9,CASSAGSSWDTEAFF
TRBV3-1/TRBV3-2,CASRPPSSGAGNTIYF
TRBV28,CASTFGTREGYGYTF
TRBV7-2,CASSVRGVNYGYTF
TRBV19,CASSGSWAGAYEQYF
TRBV6-5,CASSLDRGRGGELFF
TRBV19,CASSFVQSNQPQHF
TRBV5-1,CASSLGIGRDYGYTF
TRBV7-2,CASRIGQGPSEQFF
TRBV11-2,CASSLGGSSNQPQHF
TRBV18,CASSPGTRVETQYF
TRBV7-2,CASSLGGFEAFF
TRBV5-1,CASSFAGQGPYEQYF
TRBV18,CASSPIEDTEAFF
TRBV7-6,CASSLVASTSGAYNEQFF